This T cell receptor (beta chain) was sequenced in a study of CD8+ T cells in alopecia areata. Turning to the study itself: Oral tofacitinib (5 to 10 mg twice daily) was administered to treated patients. Points from the study as a whole: Affected scalp, especially in alopecia totalis/universalis, had a higher clonality than normal scalp did.

V dropped 3 bases and J dropped 2 bases, with 19 bases sitting between them. The germline gives CDR1 GTSNPN, CDR2 SVGIG (reference sequence). This CDR3 has 16 amino acids. RNA extraction and reverse transcription yielded cDNA as sequencing template. Profiling relied on immunoSEQ multiplex PCR, and the TCRdb table lists in-frame clones only, not all of them. Here the sample spans almost 250,000 clones, 67% being singletons. Concerning this clone itself: Its target is unknown.

Both peripheral blood and punch biopsies of lesional scalp skin were obtained from patients who had alopecia areata. Sequenced here: CD4+ T cells sorted from blood, sampled at week 0. The sequence derives from a human donor with alopecia areata. The V gene is TRBV30, the J gene TRBJ2-5; maybe TRBD2 (6 bases). CDR3 in DNA: TGTGCCTGGAGGAGTGGACTTGGTCGGGGGCAAGAGACCCAGTACTTC. It encodes CAWRSGLGRGQETQYF.